These 20 T cell receptor beta chains were all obtained from the same sample, sequenced in a study of OX40 agonist ivuxolimab in advanced cancers. Sequencing was performed with immunoSEQ multiplex PCR; in TCRdb, only in-frame clones are kept and a portion is missing. The sample lists tens of thousands of clones, roughly nine tenths seen once, with around 11% in the top ten. Material: CD4+ or CD8+ T cells sorted from blood, obtained in a trial of the OX40 agonist ivuxolimab. Receptors were obtained from an adult with an advanced solid tumor such as melanoma, head and neck, liver or kidney cancer.

V gene TRBV7-9 combines with J gene TRBJ2-1, with 11 bases aligning to TRBD2. V lost 9 bases and J lost 3; bases outside the gene matches: 4. The CDR3 consists of 14 residues. Germline V lookup: CDR1 SEHNR, CDR2 FQNEAQ (reference sequence). CDR3 sequence (DNA): TGTGCCAGTACAACTAGCGGGAGCTACAATGAGCAGTTCTTC. Translation: CASTTSGSYNEQFF. Looking up the rest from reference TRBV7-9 and TRBJ2-1 gives the full variable domain: DTGVSQNPRHKITKRGQNVTFRCDPISEHNRLYWYRQTLGQGPEFLTYFQNEAQLEKSRLLSDRFSAERPKGSFSTLEIQRTEQGDSAMYLCASTTSGSYNEQFFGPGTRLTVL.

For the CDR3, the DNA is TGTGCCAGCAGCCTACAGGGGGGGTATGGCTACACCTTC. Translating it yields CASSLQGGYGYTF. This chain joins TRBV27 and TRBJ1-2; 8 bases agree with TRBD1. J lost 5 bases, V lost 6 bases, and 5 bases had no gene match. The CDR3 spans 13 residues. The germline V gene encodes CDR1 MNHEY and CDR2 SMNVEV (reference sequence).

The rearrangement uses TRBV5-1 and TRBJ2-5; D is perhaps TRBD1 (6 bases). The end of the DNA is better explained by TRBJ2-7, so the J call may be wrong. Germline V CDR1 and CDR2: SGHRS, YFSETQ. This CDR3 contains 13 residues. CDR3 residues: CASSLPGAYEQYF. DNA for the CDR3: TGCGCCAGCAGCTTGCCAGGGGCCTACGAGCAGTACTTC.

This rearrangement joins TRBV2 to TRBJ2-3; no clear D gene. V lost 7 bases and J lost 0, with 8 bases in between. Per the germline V gene, CDR1 is SNHLY and CDR2 is FYNNEI. This CDR3 spans 13 amino acids. CDR3: CASMPPSTDTQYF. CDR3 nucleotides: TGTGCCAGCATGCCCCCTAGCACAGATACGCAGTATTTT.

The genes are TRBV9 and TRBJ2-5; 14 bases match TRBD2. V was pared by 3 bases and J by 0 bases, with 7 bases of the junction left unmatched. Germline V CDR1 and CDR2: SGDLS, YYNGEE. This CDR3 has 18 residues. CDR3 in amino acids: CASSARLAGGVDQETQYF. DNA for the CDR3: TGTGCCAGCAGCGCCCGACTAGCGGGGGGGGTCGACCAAGAGACCCAGTACTTC. Full variable domain (remainder filled in from reference TRBV9 and TRBJ2-5): DSGVTQTPKHLITATGQRVTLRCSPRSGDLSVYWYQQSLDQGLQFLIQYYNGEERAKGNILERFSAQQFPDLHSELNLSSLELGDSALYFCASSARLAGGVDQETQYFGPGTRLLVL.

The chain employs TRBV7-2 and TRBJ1-6; D perhaps matches TRBD1 (6 bases). CDR1 and CDR2 from the germline V gene are SGHTA and FQGNSA. The germline V and J ends were trimmed by 5 bases and 6 bases, with 17 bases remaining between them. The CDR3 sequence is 16 residues long. The CDR3 bases are TGTGCCAGCAGCGCCGAGGGGGGACTAATTAATTCACCCCTCCACTTT. This translates into CASSAEGGLINSPLHF.

The V call is TRBV28, the J call TRBJ2-2, with D hard to call. The CDR3 runs 12 residues. Germline-derived CDR1 and CDR2 are MDHEN and SYDVKM. V shed 9 bases and J shed 5 bases, with 10 bases lying between them. DNA for the CDR3: TGTGCCAGTCGACTGGGGACCGGGGAGCTGTTTTTT. The encoded protein is CASRLGTGELFF. Filled out from reference TRBV28 and TRBJ2-2, the complete variable domain reads DVKVTQSSRYLVKRTGEKVFLECVQDMDHENMFWYRQDPGLGLRLIYFSYDVKMKEKGDIPEGYSVSREKKERFSLILESASTNQTSMYLCASRLGTGELFFGEGSRLTVL.

The CDR3 reads CASSSGGGYTF. The CDR3 bases are TGTGCCAGCAGTTCAGGGGGTGGCTACACCTTC. The chain recombines TRBV7-9 with TRBJ1-2; 7 bases match TRBD1. The CDR3 has 11 residues. V shed 6 bases and J 7 bases; nucleotides not matched to a gene: 2. Germline lookup yields CDR1 SEHNR and CDR2 FQNEAQ (reference sequence).

This chain links TRBV27 with TRBJ2-7; D is unclear. Trimming cost V 1 base and J 4 bases, with 11 bases left between them. This CDR3 spans 14 amino acids. Germline V gives CDR1 MNHEY, CDR2 SMNVEV (reference sequence). The DNA of the CDR3 is TGTGCCAGCAGTTTATTGGGATCCGGATACGAGCAGTACTTC. Protein sequence: CASSLLGSGYEQYF.

V is TRBV2 and J is TRBJ1-2; TRBD1 aligns across 8 bases. The CDR3 sequence is 15 residues long. The J segment lost 4 bases and the V segment lost 2 bases, leaving 6 bases of the junction unmatched. The V gene's germline CDR1 is SNHLY and CDR2 FYNNEI. For the CDR3, the DNA is TGTGCCAGCAGTGAACGGGGCAGGGGGCCCTATGGCTACACCTTC. Protein: CASSERGRGPYGYTF.

This sequence joins TRBV7-9 and TRBJ1-1, with D possibly matching TRBD1 (5 bases). V lost 5 bases, J lost 5 bases, and 18 bases lay in between. Germline V lookup: CDR1 SEHNR, CDR2 FQNEAQ (reference sequence). The CDR3 totals 15 residues. CDR3 DNA sequence: TGTGCCAGCAGCGTCGCAAGGGGTGTTCGAACTGAAGCTTTCTTT. Translated, it gives CASSVARGVRTEAFF.

This chain links TRBV7-6 with TRBJ2-7; the D is unclear. This CDR3 has 12 residues. Germline CDR1 reads SGHVS; CDR2 reads FNYEAQ. Trimming cost V 3 bases and J 2 bases, with 5 bases left between them. The CDR3 DNA follows: TGTGCCAGCAGCTTCCCGACCTACGAGCAGTACTTC. Amino acid sequence: CASSFPTYEQYF. The full variable domain, completed using reference TRBV7-6 and TRBJ2-7, is GAGVSQSPRYKVTKRGQDVALRCDPISGHVSLYWYRQALGQGPEFLTYFNYEAQQDKSGLPNDRFSAERPEGSISTLTIQRTEQRDSAMYRCASSFPTYEQYFGPGTRLTVT.

This clone showed up just once. V usage is TRBV15 and J usage is TRBJ2-3, with D possibly matching TRBD1 (5 bases). The CDR3 loop spans 14 amino acids. Trimming left V 2 bases short and J 2 bases short, with 8 bases between. Per germline, CDR1 LNHNV and CDR2 YYDKDF (reference sequence). This CDR3 is CATSRPRATDTQYF. The CDR3 nucleotides are TGTGCCACCAGCAGACCCAGGGCCACAGATACGCAGTATTTT.

The V gene is TRBV28, the J gene TRBJ1-5, with 8 bases fitting TRBD1. V was pared by 5 bases and J by 5 bases, with 8 bases of the junction left unmatched. The CDR3 runs to 15 residues. Germline V lookup: CDR1 MDHEN, CDR2 SYDVKM. The CDR3 DNA sequence: TGTGCCAGCAGTCCAGGGACAGGTCCCTATCAGCCCCAGCATTTT. Amino acids: CASSPGTGPYQPQHF. Using reference TRBV28 and TRBJ1-5 for the parts outside the CDR3, the full variable domain is DVKVTQSSRYLVKRTGEKVFLECVQDMDHENMFWYRQDPGLGLRLIYFSYDVKMKEKGDIPEGYSVSREKKERFSLILESASTNQTSMYLCASSPGTGPYQPQHFGDGTRLSIL.

The gene calls are TRBV27 and TRBJ2-7; tentatively, D is TRBD1 (5 bases). Germline CDR1 and CDR2: MNHEY and SMNVEV (reference sequence). This CDR3 has 11 residues. V shed 4 bases and J shed 9 bases, with 10 bases lying between them. The CDR3 protein is CASSSGMRQYF. Written as DNA, the CDR3 is TGTGCCAGCAGTTCAGGGATGAGGCAGTACTTC.

The rearrangement uses TRBV5-1 and TRBJ1-2; 7 bases are shared with TRBD1. Germline V gives CDR1 SGHRS, CDR2 YFSETQ. The CDR3 sequence is 13 residues long. Germline trimming cut 3 bases from V and 8 bases from J; bases unmatched to any gene: 7. The CDR3 DNA sequence: TGCGCCAGCAGCTGGGACAGATCAGGAGGCTACACCTTC. Its translation is CASSWDRSGGYTF.

The chain carries TRBV5-1 and TRBJ2-1; 7 bases fit TRBD1. V lost 3 bases and J lost 14; bases outside the gene matches: 8. This CDR3 is 12 amino acids long. Germline V gene sequence: CDR1 SGHRS, CDR2 YFSETQ. Here the CDR3 DNA reads TGCGCCAGCAGCTGGGGTAACGACAGGGAGTTCTTC. Translating gives CASSWGNDREFF.

By its share, this clone is medium-sized (0.01 to 0.1%). The chain uses TRBV29-1 and TRBJ1-1; tentatively, D is TRBD1 (6 bases). From germline, CDR1 is SQVTM and CDR2 ANQGSEA. Trimming shortened V by 4 bases and J by 6 bases, and 12 bases separated the two germline ends. The CDR3 runs 12 residues. The CDR3 sequence is CSVGGGEAEAFF. DNA for the CDR3: TGCAGCGTTGGAGGGGGGGAGGCTGAAGCTTTCTTT.

The chain carries TRBV2 and TRBJ2-3, with 11 positions matching TRBD2. This CDR3 contains 14 residues. Trimming took 8 bases from V and 7 from J; bases not matched to a gene: 8. Germline-derived CDR1 and CDR2 are SNHLY and FYNNEI. This CDR3 is CASLPGLAAYTQYF. CDR3 in DNA: TGTGCCAGCTTACCGGGACTAGCGGCTTATACGCAGTATTTT. Together with reference TRBV2 and TRBJ2-3, the CDR3 gives the full variable domain: EPEVTQTPSHQVTQMGQEVILRCVPISNHLYFYWYRQILGQKVEFLVSFYNNEISEKSEIFDDQFSVERPDGSNFTLKIRSTKLEDSAMYFCASLPGLAAYTQYFGPGTRLTVL.

J is TRBJ2-5 and V is TRBV19; D gene ambiguous. Trimming removed 10 bases at V and 6 bases at J, with 15 bases between. This CDR3 contains 12 residues. The germline V gene encodes CDR1 LNHDA and CDR2 SQIVND (reference sequence). CDR3 nucleotide sequence: TGTGCCAAGCTTACGGGTTTCAAGACCCAGTACTTC. It is translated as CAKLTGFKTQYF.